One sample yielded the 9 T cell receptor beta chains listed below, sequenced in a study of blood T cell repertoires in COVID-19. Clones were sequenced by immunoSEQ multiplex PCR, and TCRdb holds only the in-frame ones, with some missing. The table has fewer than 110,000 clones, 70% to 90% seen once; the top ten hold 3% to 3.5%. The sample consisted of peripheral blood. These receptors all come from a middle-aged man in a cohort sampled during active COVID-19.

The DNA for the CDR3 is TGTGCCATCAGTGATCCCGCCGGGGGTCATGAAAAACTGTTTTTT. The encoded protein is CAISDPAGGHEKLFF. This chain links TRBV10-3 with TRBJ1-4; a weak D match, TRBD1 (5 bases). The V and J ends lost 3 bases and 6 bases respectively, with 14 bases between them. The CDR3 runs 15 residues. Germline V gene data show CDR1 as ENHRY and CDR2 as SYGVKD.

The CDR3 reads CASSPGQSSYNEQFF. In DNA, the CDR3 is TGTGCCAGCAGCCCCGGACAGTCCTCCTACAATGAGCAGTTCTTC. This chain uses TRBV11-3 with TRBJ2-1; D might be TRBD1 (6 bases). Trimming removed 5 bases from V and 0 bases from J, with 11 bases in between. The CDR3 is 15 residues long. Germline V CDR1 and CDR2: SGHNT, YENEEA.

This clone was detected only once. The CDR3 spells CASRLRTGNSPLHF. The CDR3 nucleotides are TGTGCCAGCAGACTTAGGACAGGGAATTCACCCCTCCACTTT. The J gene is TRBJ1-6, the V gene TRBV7-8; the match to TRBD1 covers 8 bases. In germline, CDR1 is SGHVS, CDR2 FQNEAQ. The V segment lost 6 bases and the J segment 7 bases; nucleotides outside the gene matches: 5. CDR3 length equals 14 residues.

The V call is TRBV10-3, the J call TRBJ1-3; D is possibly TRBD1 (5 bases). The germline gives CDR1 ENHRY, CDR2 SYGVKD. Between the trimmed V and J ends, which lost 5 bases and 4 bases, there was a span of 12 bases. CDR3 length equals 14 residues. In DNA, the CDR3 is TGTGCCATCAGTACTGACAGTGCGGGAAACACCATATATTTT. It codes for CAISTDSAGNTIYF.

The chain recombines TRBV10-1 with TRBJ2-7; no clear D. From germline, CDR1 is WNHNN and CDR2 SYGVQD (reference sequence). The V gene lost 6 bases and the J gene lost 0 bases, with 12 bases spanning the gap. CDR3 length: 14 residues. The CDR3, as DNA: TGCGCCAGCAGGACCAACAGAAGCTCCTACGAGCAGTACGTC. Translated, it gives CASRTNRSSYEQYV.

The chain uses TRBV6-5 and TRBJ1-2, with D possibly matching TRBD1 (6 bases). Trimming took off 5 bases at V and 5 bases at J, with 15 bases between the two ends. CDR3 length: 14 residues. Germline V gives CDR1 MNHEY, CDR2 SVGAGI. This CDR3 reads CASSNTWTVYGYTF. The CDR3 nucleotides read TGTGCCAGCAGTAATACCTGGACAGTATATGGCTACACCTTC.

The chain carries TRBV13 and TRBJ2-2; 12 bases agree with TRBD1. The CDR3 is 15 amino acids. CDR1 and CDR2 from the germline V gene are PRHDT and FYEKMQ (reference sequence). V shed 5 bases, J shed 3 bases, and the junction held 1 base outside the gene matches. The CDR3 DNA reads as TGTGCCAGCAGCCGGGACAGGGGGCACACCGGGGAGCTGTTTTTT. It yields the protein CASSRDRGHTGELFF.

V usage is TRBV10-3 and J usage is TRBJ1-1, with D hard to call. This CDR3 contains 15 residues. V lost 10 bases, J lost 4 bases, and 22 bases lay in between. Germline V CDR1 and CDR2: ENHRY, SYGVKD. The chain's CDR3 is CASHDRRVLGTEAFF. For the CDR3, the DNA is TGTGCCAGCCACGACCGGCGGGTGCTTGGCACTGAAGCTTTCTTT.

The chain joins TRBV7-2 to TRBJ2-7, with D possibly matching TRBD2 (5 bases). Between the trimmed V and J ends, which lost 1 base and 1 base, there was a span of 11 bases. CDR3 length: 15 residues. Germline loops: CDR1 SGHTA, CDR2 FQGNSA. CDR3 sequence: CASSLVTGVSYEQYF. The CDR3 nucleotides read TGTGCCAGCAGCTTAGTTACCGGGGTTTCCTACGAGCAGTACTTC.